These T cell receptor beta chains were read from a single sample in a study of blood T cell repertoires in COVID-19. Profiled with immunoSEQ multiplex PCR; TCRdb holds only in-frame clones, not every one. In the table there are 200,000 to 250,000 clones, more than 80% of which are singletons. The specimen sequenced was peripheral blood. The receptors were sampled from a man between 25 and 39 years old with COVID-19, enrolled during active disease. CDR3s include the opening cysteine and the closing phenylalanine or tryptophan. Fields, in order: V gene, D gene, clone size, J gene, CDR3 protein, CDR3 DNA. D genes are given only for firm matches. Expanded clones get a size class; other rows say once, few or many, or leave the size out.

TRBV7-2,TRBD2,-,TRBJ2-1,CASSLATSGSLDEQFF,TGTGCCAGCAGCTTAGCGACTAGCGGGAGTCTAGATGAGCAGTTCTTC
TRBV7-9,TRBD1,-,TRBJ1-2,CASSWGVTGGFGYTF,TGTGCCAGCAGCTGGGGGGTTACAGGGGGCTTTGGCTACACCTTC
TRBV2,-,-,TRBJ2-3,CASRVDSGTDTQYF,TGTGCCAGCAGGGTGGACAGCGGCACAGATACGCAGTATTTT
TRBV30,TRBD1,once,TRBJ1-5,CAWSAPPGTGVQPQHF,TGTGCCTGGAGTGCCCCCCCCGGGACAGGGGTTCAGCCCCAGCATTTT
TRBV5-1,-,once,TRBJ1-1,CASSLLVNTEAFF,TGCGCCAGCAGCTTGTTAGTTAACACTGAAGCTTTCTTT
TRBV18,TRBD1,-,TRBJ2-7,CASSPVVTGGSYEQYF,TGTGCCAGCTCACCCGTTGTTACAGGGGGATCCTACGAGCAGTACTTC
TRBV19,TRBD1,once,TRBJ1-1,CASSEGQGLNTEAFF,TGTGCCAGTAGTGAGGGACAGGGATTGAACACTGAAGCTTTCTTT
TRBV9,-,once,TRBJ1-1,CASSVSPWRAGTEAFF,TGTGCCAGCAGCGTCTCCCCCTGGCGTGCCGGGACTGAAGCTTTCTTT
TRBV14,-,-,TRBJ1-5,CASSPSWGDQPQHF,TGTGCCAGCAGCCCTAGTTGGGGGGATCAGCCCCAGCATTTT
TRBV4-1,-,few,TRBJ1-4,CASSQYFMTATEHEKLFF,TGCGCCAGCAGCCAATACTTCATGACAGCAACGGAACATGAAAAACTGTTTTTT
TRBV11-2,TRBD1,-,TRBJ1-1,CASSTFYPGTGEMNTEAFF,TGTGCCAGCAGCACCTTTTATCCCGGGACAGGCGAGATGAACACTGAAGCTTTCTTT
TRBV7-2,-,-,TRBJ1-1,CASSLRTPRGTEAFF,TGTGCCAGCAGCCTACGGACCCCCCGAGGGACTGAAGCTTTCTTT
TRBV27,TRBD2,-,TRBJ2-7,CASSLASGSYEQYF,TGTGCCAGCAGTTTGGCGAGCGGGAGTTACGAGCAGTACTTC
TRBV27,TRBD1,-,TRBJ2-5,CASSRTGQETQYF,TGTGCCAGCAGCCGGACAGGGCAAGAGACCCAGTACTTC
TRBV28,-,-,TRBJ1-2,CASSPPQKNYTF,TGTGCCAGCAGTCCTCCTCAGAAGAACTACACCTTC
TRBV9,-,-,TRBJ1-5,CASSYSPGGNQPQHF,TGTGCCAGCAGTTATAGTCCGGGTGGCAATCAGCCCCAGCATTTT
TRBV24-1,TRBD1,once,TRBJ2-7,CATSLGQAPSYEQYF,TGTGCCACCAGTTTGGGACAGGCTCCCTCCTACGAGCAGTACTTC
TRBV10-3,TRBD1,-,TRBJ1-6,CAISEPPGQTNSPLHF,TGTGCCATCAGTGAACCGCCGGGACAGACTAATTCACCCCTCCACTTT
TRBV7-9,-,-,TRBJ2-7,CASSLAAGSYEQYF,TGTGCCAGCAGCTTAGCTGCAGGGTCCTACGAGCAGTACTTC
TRBV28,-,-,TRBJ2-2,CASSLFTVGPGELFF,TGTGCCAGCAGTTTATTTACCGTGGGCCCCGGGGAGCTGTTTTTT
TRBV5-1,-,-,TRBJ1-1,CASTAGRSSTEAFF,TGCGCCAGCACAGCCGGAAGGAGTTCAACTGAAGCTTTCTTT
TRBV28,TRBD2,-,TRBJ2-7,CASSLGLAPYEQYF,TGTGCCAGCAGTTTAGGACTAGCCCCCTACGAGCAGTACTTC
TRBV12-5,TRBD1,few,TRBJ2-2,CASTQRQGLRTGELFF,TGTGCTAGTACCCAGAGACAGGGGTTGAGGACCGGGGAGCTGTTTTTT
TRBV4-1,TRBD2,-,TRBJ2-7,CASSPTSGRAYEQYF,TGCGCCAGCAGCCCAACTAGCGGGAGGGCCTACGAGCAGTACTTC
TRBV5-6,-,-,TRBJ1-5,CASSLGRRTNQPQHF,TGTGCCAGCAGCTTGGGCAGGCGAACCAATCAGCCCCAGCATTTT
TRBV19,TRBD1,-,TRBJ2-2,CASTQGAGVELFF,TGTGCCAGTACCCAGGGGGCGGGTGTGGAGCTGTTTTTT
TRBV10-3,-,once,TRBJ2-1,CASQDSSWEGNEQFF,TGTGCGTCCCAGGACAGCAGTTGGGAAGGCAATGAGCAGTTCTTC
TRBV28,TRBD1,-,TRBJ1-2,CATGTDYNYGYTF,TGTGCCACAGGGACAGATTATAACTATGGCTACACCTTC
TRBV27,TRBD2,-,TRBJ2-7,CASSIKGPGGTRSSYEQYF,TGTGCCAGCAGTATAAAGGGACCGGGGGGGACCCGAAGCTCCTACGAGCAGTACTTC
TRBV5-1,TRBD1,-,TRBJ1-1,CASSTGQGGTEAFF,TGCGCCAGCAGCACCGGACAGGGAGGGACTGAAGCTTTCTTT
TRBV6-2/TRBV6-3,-,-,TRBJ2-1,CASSSPTGFTFF,TGTGCCAGCAGTTCCCCGACGGGATTTACGTTCTTC
TRBV30,-,-,TRBJ1-2,CAWIGDRPNYGYTF,TGTGCCTGGATTGGTGACAGGCCGAACTATGGCTACACCTTC
TRBV4-3,TRBD1,-,TRBJ2-7,CASSRSDRAYEQYF,TGCGCCAGCAGCCGGTCGGACAGGGCCTACGAGCAGTACTTC
TRBV7-3,TRBD1,once,TRBJ2-1,CASSLGDRGQFF,TGTGCCAGCAGCTTAGGGGACAGAGGGCAGTTCTTC
TRBV19,TRBD1,-,TRBJ1-2,CASTLGQGNYGYTF,TGTGCCAGTACCCTGGGACAGGGTAACTATGGCTACACCTTC
TRBV7-9,-,-,TRBJ1-4,CASSARETNEKLFF,TGTGCCAGCAGCGCCAGGGAAACTAATGAAAAACTGTTTTTT
TRBV28,TRBD1,-,TRBJ1-6,CASRTQGPNSPLHF,TGTGCCAGCAGGACACAGGGGCCGAATTCACCCCTCCACTTT
TRBV2,-,-,TRBJ1-1,CASSVDTEAFF,TGTGCCAGCAGTGTAGACACTGAAGCTTTCTTT
TRBV18,-,once,TRBJ2-2,CASSPQPGENTGELFF,TGTGCCAGCTCACCCCAACCAGGGGAGAACACCGGGGAGCTGTTTTTT
TRBV19,TRBD1,-,TRBJ1-2,CASSISLTGGIYGYTF,TGTGCCAGTAGTATAAGTTTGACAGGGGGCATCTATGGCTACACCTTC
TRBV4-2,-,-,TRBJ1-2,CASSQDRGAGAGDGYTF,TGTGCCAGCAGCCAAGATCGAGGGGCAGGGGCGGGCGATGGCTACACCTTC
TRBV5-4,-,-,TRBJ2-7,CASTMSGMSRYEQYF,TGTGCCAGCACCATGTCCGGGATGTCCCGGTACGAGCAGTACTTC
TRBV21-1,-,-,TRBJ1-1,CASTYVQTGMNTEAFF,TGTGCCAGCACCTACGTACAGACAGGGATGAACACTGAAGCTTTCTTT
TRBV5-6,TRBD2,-,TRBJ2-1,CASSLGLAGGGFSYNEQFF,TGTGCCAGCAGCTTGGGACTAGCGGGAGGAGGATTCTCCTACAATGAGCAGTTCTTC
TRBV7-2,-,-,TRBJ1-1,CASSAGTPPYFGPEAFF,TGTGCCAGCAGCGCAGGGACACCGCCCTACTTTGGACCTGAGGCTTTCTTT
TRBV7-8,TRBD1,-,TRBJ1-4,CASSLVRDSRIEKLFF,TGTGCCAGCAGCTTAGTAAGGGACAGCAGAATTGAAAAACTGTTTTTT
TRBV29-1,-,-,TRBJ1-2,CSVEDGQNYGYTF,TGCAGCGTTGAAGACGGACAGAACTATGGCTACACCTTC
TRBV19,TRBD2,-,TRBJ2-5,CASSILGLAGAETQYF,TGTGCCAGTAGTATCCTCGGACTAGCGGGAGCAGAGACCCAGTACTTC
TRBV6-2/TRBV6-3,-,-,TRBJ1-2,CASSIRQNYGYTF,TGTGCCAGCAGTATAAGACAAAACTATGGCTACACCTTC
TRBV7-9,TRBD1,-,TRBJ2-7,CASSHGTGGTYSYEQYF,TGTGCCAGCAGCCACGGGACAGGGGGTACCTACTCCTACGAGCAGTACTTC
TRBV4-3,-,-,TRBJ2-1,CASSQARGPQQFF,TGCGCCAGCAGCCAAGCGCGGGGACCACAGCAGTTCTTC
TRBV28,TRBD2,-,TRBJ2-1,CASLTSGTINEQFF,TGTGCCAGCTTGACTAGCGGGACGATCAATGAGCAGTTCTTC
TRBV9,-,-,TRBJ2-3,CASSVSGGTWNGDTQYF,TGTGCCAGCAGCGTAAGTGGCGGGACCTGGAATGGCGATACGCAGTATTTT
TRBV7-9,-,-,TRBJ2-7,CASSLAPMSSTTYEQYF,TGTGCCAGCAGCTTAGCGCCGATGAGTAGCACTACCTACGAGCAGTACTTC